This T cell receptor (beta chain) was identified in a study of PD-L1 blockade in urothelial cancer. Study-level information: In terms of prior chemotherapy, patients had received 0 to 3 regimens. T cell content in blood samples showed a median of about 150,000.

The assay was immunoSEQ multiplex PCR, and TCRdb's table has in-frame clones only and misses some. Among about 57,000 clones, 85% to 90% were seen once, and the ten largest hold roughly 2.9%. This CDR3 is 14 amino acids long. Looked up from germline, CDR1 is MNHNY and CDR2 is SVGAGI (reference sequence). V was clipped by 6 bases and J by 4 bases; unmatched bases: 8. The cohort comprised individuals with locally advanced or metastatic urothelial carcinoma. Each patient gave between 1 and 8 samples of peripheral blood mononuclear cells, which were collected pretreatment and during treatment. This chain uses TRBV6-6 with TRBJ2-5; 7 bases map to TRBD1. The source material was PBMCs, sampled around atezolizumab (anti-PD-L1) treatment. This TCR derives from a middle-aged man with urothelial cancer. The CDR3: CASSFRTGIETQYF. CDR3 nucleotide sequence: TGTGCCAGCAGCTTTCGGACAGGAATAGAGACCCAGTACTTC.